Given below is one T cell receptor beta chain in context. The target antigen is unknown. This record belongs to a study of beta chain features in type 1 diabetes. Study conclusions and caveats: In cDNA sequencing, cells with high TCR expression could be over-represented. Any role of HLA type in TCRB rearrangement remained unresolved here. A closer apparent resemblance between naive, central memory and Treg TCRB repertoires was seen in patients than in healthy donors. Significant though moderate, a shortening of TCRB CDR3s appeared in all four CD4+ subsets of Type 1 diabetes patients. Any PCR bias toward short templates would affect both groups alike.

Expressed TCRB transcripts were sequenced because the isolated RNA had all been reverse transcribed beforehand. Measured with immunoSEQ multiplex PCR; TCRdb has only the in-frame clones, and not every one. The sample lists a few hundred thousand clones, around an eighth occurring once. Trimming cost V 5 bases and J 1 base, with 14 bases left between them. Germline CDR1 is LNHNV and CDR2 is YYDKDF (reference sequence). The CDR3 length is 15 residues. The receptor comes from a man in his thirties or forties with type 1 diabetes. Sequenced: naive CD4+ T cells from blood. This chain uses TRBV15 with TRBJ1-1; D is unclear. The CDR3 region has the DNA TGTGCCACCAGCCTCGATCGGACTGGGAACACTGAAGCTTTCTTT. Translating it yields CATSLDRTGNTEAFF.